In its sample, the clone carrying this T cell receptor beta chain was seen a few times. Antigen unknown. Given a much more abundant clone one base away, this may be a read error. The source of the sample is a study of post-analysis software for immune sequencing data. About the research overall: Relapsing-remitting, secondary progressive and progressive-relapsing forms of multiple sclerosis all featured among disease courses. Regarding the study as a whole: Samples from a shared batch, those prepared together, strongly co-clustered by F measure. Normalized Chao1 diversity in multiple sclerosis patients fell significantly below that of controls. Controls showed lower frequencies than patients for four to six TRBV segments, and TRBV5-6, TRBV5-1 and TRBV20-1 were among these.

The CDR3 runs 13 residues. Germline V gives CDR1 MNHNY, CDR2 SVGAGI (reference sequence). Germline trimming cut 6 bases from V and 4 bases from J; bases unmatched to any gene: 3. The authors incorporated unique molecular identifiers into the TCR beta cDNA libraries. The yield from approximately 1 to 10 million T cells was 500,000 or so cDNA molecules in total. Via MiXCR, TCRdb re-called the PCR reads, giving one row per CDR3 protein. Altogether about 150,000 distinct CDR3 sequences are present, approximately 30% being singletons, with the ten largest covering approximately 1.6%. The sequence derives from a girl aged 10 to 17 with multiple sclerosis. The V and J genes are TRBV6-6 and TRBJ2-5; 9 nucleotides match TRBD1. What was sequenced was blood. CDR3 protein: CASRDRGGETQYF. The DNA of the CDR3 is TGTGCCAGCAGGGACAGGGGAGGAGAGACCCAGTACTTC.